This T cell receptor beta chain was documented in a study of cytomegalovirus exposure and HLA in healthy donors. Study in general: A subsequent analysis reported that the 120 validation repertoires were produced on the same platform that had also been used for the roughly 700 first-cohort repertoires.

With 3 bases removed from V and 8 bases from J, the gap between germline ends came to 14 bases. The CDR3 is 14 amino acids. The germline V gene encodes CDR1 LNHDA and CDR2 SQIVND (reference sequence). Notes on the study in general: High specificity and sensitivity for cytomegalovirus status were reported for the classifier. Researchers counted 180 or so TCR beta chains as cytomegalovirus-associated.

Sequencing was performed with immunoSEQ multiplex PCR; in TCRdb, only in-frame clones are kept and a portion is missing. The sample yields some 86,000 clones, 80% to 95% seen once. About this clone: Its antigen is undetermined.

The receptor was isolated from a woman aged 25 to 39 in good health and CMV-seronegative. Sequencing input: PBMCs. The genes are TRBV19 and TRBJ2-1, with D possibly matching TRBD2 (6 bases). DNA of the CDR3: TGTGCCAGTAGTATGGGGGGTCAGATCGATGAGCAGTTCTTC. Translated, it gives CASSMGGQIDEQFF.